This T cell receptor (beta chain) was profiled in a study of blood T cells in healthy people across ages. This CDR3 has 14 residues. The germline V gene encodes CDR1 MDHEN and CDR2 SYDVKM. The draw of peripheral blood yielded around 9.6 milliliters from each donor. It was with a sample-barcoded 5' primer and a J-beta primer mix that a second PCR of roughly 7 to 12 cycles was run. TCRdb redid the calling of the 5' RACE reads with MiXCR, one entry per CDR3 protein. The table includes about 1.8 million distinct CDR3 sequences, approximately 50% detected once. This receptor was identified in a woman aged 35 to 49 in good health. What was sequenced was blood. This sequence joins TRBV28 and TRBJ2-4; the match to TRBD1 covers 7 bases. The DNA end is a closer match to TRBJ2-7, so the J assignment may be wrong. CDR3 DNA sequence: TGTGCCAGCAATCGACAGGGCAGCGTTTACGAGCAGTACTTC. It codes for CASNRQGSVYEQYF.